These T cell receptor beta chains were read from a single sample in a study of T cell clones after liver transplantation. Profiling relied on immunoSEQ multiplex PCR, and the TCRdb table lists in-frame clones only, not all of them. The sample comprises 70,000 to 80,000 clones, over 85% of which are singletons, and about 2.5% rests with the top ten. The material was CD4+ T cells from blood, obtained before liver transplant. The source of these receptors is a human donor who received a liver transplant. Each CDR3 is given with its conserved first and last residue. The D gene is left open where the match is weak. For some rows the clone size is stated as once, few or many, or as a class when expanded; others skip it.

j_call | d_call | clone_size | v_call | cdr3_nt | cdr3_aa
TRBJ2-1 | NA | NA | TRBV20-1 | TGCAGTGCTAGAGATATCTATGAGCAGTTCTTC | CSARDIYEQFF
TRBJ1-1 | NA | NA | TRBV2 | TGTGCCAGCAGTGTGGAGGCCTTGAACACTGAAGCTTTCTTT | CASSVEALNTEAFF
TRBJ1-1 | TRBD1 | NA | TRBV29-1 | TGCAGCGTTTTACAGGGGGCAGTTTCTGAAGCTTTCTTT | CSVLQGAVSEAFF
TRBJ2-6 | NA | NA | TRBV27 | TGTGCCAGCAGCCGTTGGGGTTCTGGGGCCAACGTCCTGACTTTC | CASSRWGSGANVLTF
TRBJ2-2 | NA | NA | TRBV5-1 | TGCGCCAGCAGCTTGGCCGTAGCGTACACCGGGGAGCTGTTTTTT | CASSLAVAYTGELFF
TRBJ1-4 | NA | NA | TRBV9 | TGTGCCAGCAGCCCCCGAGGGGGGACTAATGAAAAACTGTTTTTT | CASSPRGGTNEKLFF
TRBJ2-7 | NA | NA | TRBV5-6 | TGTGCCAGCAGCCGACAGCCCAAGGACGGATACGAGCAGTACTTC | CASSRQPKDGYEQYF
TRBJ2-3 | TRBD2 | once | TRBV11-2 | TGTGCCAGCAGCTTATTTCGCGGGAGGCCGAGCACAGATACGCAGTATTTT | CASSLFRGRPSTDTQYF
TRBJ2-1 | NA | once | TRBV7-8 | TGTGCCAGCAGCTTAGCGGGGGTGGCCCCGAGTTCCTACAATGAGCAGTTCTTC | CASSLAGVAPSSYNEQFF
TRBJ2-7 | NA | NA | TRBV6-5 | TGTGCCAGCACTTCGACATCCTCCTACGAGCAGTACTTC | CASTSTSSYEQYF
TRBJ2-5 | TRBD2 | NA | TRBV7-3 | TGTGCCAGCAGCTCGGGACTAGCGGGAGAAGAGACCCAGTACTTC | CASSSGLAGEETQYF
TRBJ2-3 | NA | NA | TRBV29-1 | TGCAGCGTTGAAGCGGGGCCAGATACGCAGTATTTT | CSVEAGPDTQYF
TRBJ2-3 | NA | NA | TRBV5-1 | TGCGCCAGCAGCTTTTCCCATCCCGCAGATACGCAGTATTTT | CASSFSHPADTQYF
TRBJ1-1 | NA | NA | TRBV30 | TGTGCCTGGAGTGTCCGAGTAGGGGAAGCTTTCTTT | CAWSVRVGEAFF
TRBJ2-3 | NA | few | TRBV4-1 | TGCGCCAGCAGCCAATTGTCTCAAACGGGAGATACGCAGTATTTT | CASSQLSQTGDTQYF
TRBJ2-3 | TRBD2 | NA | TRBV11-2 | TGTGCCAGCAGCTGGAGAGCGGGAGTGGGGACAGATACGCAGTATTTT | CASSWRAGVGTDTQYF
TRBJ1-1 | TRBD1 | NA | TRBV28 | TGTGCCAGCAGGATGGCAGGGGGAGGCACTGAAGCTTTCTTT | CASRMAGGGTEAFF
TRBJ2-3 | NA | NA | TRBV5-1 | TGCGCCAGCAGCGCAGACGGGACTGCTACAGATACGCAGTATTTT | CASSADGTATDTQYF
TRBJ1-1 | NA | NA | TRBV27 | TGTGCCAGCAGGGCGAGGAACACTGAAGCTTTCTTT | CASRARNTEAFF
TRBJ2-6 | NA | NA | TRBV5-5 | TGTGCCAGCAGCTTGAACCCTGGGGCCAACGTCCTGACTTTC | CASSLNPGANVLTF
TRBJ2-7 | TRBD2 | NA | TRBV5-1 | TGCGCCAGCAGCCCGTCGGGGGGTGCCACCTCCTACGAGCAGTACTTC | CASSPSGGATSYEQYF
TRBJ1-5 | NA | NA | TRBV9 | TGTGCCAGCAGCGTAGTGTCCCAGGGTAATAAGCCCCAGCATTTT | CASSVVSQGNKPQHF
TRBJ2-7 | NA | NA | TRBV19 | TGTGCCAGTAATACGAGGGGGAACGCGTACGAGCAGTACTTC | CASNTRGNAYEQYF
TRBJ2-7 | NA | once | TRBV7-2 | TGTGCCAGCAGCTCCGTGACAGGAAGCTCCTACGAGCAGTACTTC | CASSSVTGSSYEQYF
TRBJ2-1 | NA | once | TRBV5-1 | TGCGCCAGCAGCTTAGGGCCTAACTATGGTCAGTTCTTC | CASSLGPNYGQFF
TRBJ1-3 | NA | NA | TRBV28 | TGTGCCAGCACCCCTCGATTACGGAACACCATATATTTT | CASTPRLRNTIYF
TRBJ2-5 | NA | NA | TRBV6-1 | TGTGCCAGCAGTGAAGAGGTGGGGCTGGGAGAGACCCAGTACTTC | CASSEEVGLGETQYF
TRBJ2-5 | NA | NA | TRBV4-3 | TGCGCCAGCAGCCATGTGGTAAGCCCCTCGTACCAAGAGACCCAGTACTTC | CASSHVVSPSYQETQYF
TRBJ1-5 | NA | NA | TRBV6-5 | TGTGCCACTACGTCCGACCCCGAGGGGCAGCCCCAGCATTTT | CATTSDPEGQPQHF